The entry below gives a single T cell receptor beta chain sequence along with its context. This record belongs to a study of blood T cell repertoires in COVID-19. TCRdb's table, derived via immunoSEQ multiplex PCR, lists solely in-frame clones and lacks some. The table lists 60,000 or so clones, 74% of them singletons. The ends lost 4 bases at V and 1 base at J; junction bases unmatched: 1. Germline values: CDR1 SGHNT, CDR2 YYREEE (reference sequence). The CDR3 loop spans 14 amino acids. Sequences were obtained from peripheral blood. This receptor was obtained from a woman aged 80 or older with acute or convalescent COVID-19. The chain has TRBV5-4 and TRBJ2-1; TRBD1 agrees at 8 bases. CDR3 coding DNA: TGTGCCAGCAGCAGACAGGGGTCCTACAATGAGCAGTTCTTC. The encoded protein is CASSRQGSYNEQFF.